The 12 T cell receptor beta chains below all came from one sample that was sequenced in a study of shared clonotypes between healthy human individuals. This table comes from immunoSEQ multiplex PCR, and its TCRdb copy is limited to in-frame clones, with some not included. This table has about 120,000 clones, under 70% appearing once. The material sequenced was memory CD8+ T cells sorted from blood. As for subset: CD45RO+ cells pooled with CCR7-negative TemRA cells. These receptor sequences come from a woman in her twenties or thirties in good health.

V and J are TRBV7-9 and TRBJ2-5; TRBD2 might be the D (6 bases). In germline, CDR1 is SEHNR, CDR2 FQNEAQ (reference sequence). The CDR3 is 13 residues long. V lost 3 bases and J lost 5, with 10 bases in between. The CDR3 DNA reads as TGTGCCAGCAGCTTGTTAGGGAGGGAGACCCAGTACTTC. Its translation is CASSLLGRETQYF.

The gene calls are TRBV5-4 and TRBJ1-2, with 12 bases fitting TRBD1. V lost 4 bases, J lost 8 bases, and 9 bases stayed unmatched. The CDR3 has 15 residues. Germline V gene sequence: CDR1 SGHNT, CDR2 YYREEE (reference sequence). CDR3: CASSPGTGGAGGYTF. The CDR3 nucleotides are TGTGCCAGCAGCCCCGGGACAGGGGGCGCCGGGGGCTACACCTTC.

The CDR3 DNA reads as TGTGCCAGCAGTGGGGGGAAGATGGCCTACGAGCAGTACTTC. Amino acids: CASSGGKMAYEQYF. The chain recombines TRBV21-1 with TRBJ2-7; the table's D gene call, TRBD2, was not cross checked with the DNA. TRBV21-1 is a known pseudogene. This CDR3 is built from 14 residues.

The CDR3 sequence is CASSHARLAAVSYEQYF. The CDR3 DNA reads TGTGCCAGCAGCCACGCTCGACTAGCGGCCGTTTCCTACGAGCAGTACTTC. V and J are TRBV14 and TRBJ2-5, with 9 bases identical to TRBD2. Judging by the DNA end, TRBJ2-7 fits better; the J call may be wrong. This CDR3 is built from 17 residues. Per germline, CDR1 SGHDN and CDR2 FVKESK.

The V call is TRBV29-1, the J call TRBJ1-1, with D tentatively TRBD1 (5 bases). The germline CDR1 and CDR2 sequences are SQVTM and ANQGSEA. CDR3 size: 11 residues. Trimming shortened V by 4 bases and J by 10 bases, and 13 bases separated the two germline ends. Here the CDR3 DNA reads TGCAGCGTTGCGCTCGACACAGGAGCTTTCTTT. This translates into CSVALDTGAFF.

This chain joins TRBV7-8 and TRBJ2-7; no clear D gene. The CDR3 is 12 residues long. CDR1 and CDR2 from the germline V gene are SGHVS and FQNEAQ. Trimming took 3 bases from V and 2 from J, leaving 5 bases between them. CDR3 sequence: CASSLTPYEQYF. The CDR3 bases are TGTGCCAGCAGCTTGACCCCCTACGAGCAGTACTTC.

This clone was counted a few times. The chain has TRBV29-1 and TRBJ1-1, with D unresolved. Germline lookup yields CDR1 SQVTM and CDR2 ANQGSEA. Trimming shortened V by 7 bases and J by 1 base, and 7 bases separated the two germline ends. The CDR3 is made up of 11 amino acids. This CDR3 reads CSGETNTEAFF. The CDR3 region has the DNA TGCAGCGGAGAGACGAACACTGAAGCTTTCTTT.

The chain combines TRBV27 with TRBJ2-5, with TRBD1 as a possible D gene (6 bases). The DNA end is a closer match to TRBJ2-7, so the J assignment may be wrong. Germline CDR1 and CDR2: MNHEY and SMNVEV (reference sequence). The CDR3 contains 14 residues. DNA for the CDR3: TGTGCCAGCAGTACCCGAGGGGGTACCTACGAGCAGTACTTC. Its translation is CASSTRGGTYEQYF.

CDR3 DNA: TGTGCCAGCTCACCCTCCGGGGACACGAACACTGAAGCTTTCTTT. This translates into CASSPSGDTNTEAFF. V and J are TRBV18 and TRBJ1-1; TRBD1 is a possible D gene (6 bases). From germline, CDR1 is KGHSH and CDR2 LQKENI. The CDR3 runs to 15 residues. V shed 3 bases and J shed 1 base, with 12 bases lying between them. Full variable domain (outside the CDR3, taken from reference TRBV18 and TRBJ1-1): NAGVMQNPRHLVRRRGQEARLRCSPMKGHSHVYWYRQLPEEGLKFMVYLQKENIIDESGMPKERFSAEFPKEGPSILRIQQVVRGDSAAYFCASSPSGDTNTEAFFGQGTRLTVV.

This chain joins TRBV28 and TRBJ1-2; D unresolved. Germline CDR1 MDHEN, CDR2 SYDVKM. The V end was cut by 7 bases, the J end by 3 bases, with 21 bases between. The CDR3 runs to 16 residues. The DNA for the CDR3 is TGTGCCAGCACCCCAATGGACCAAACGAGGGACTATGGCTACACCTTC. Amino acid sequence: CASTPMDQTRDYGYTF.

The chain uses TRBV5-1 and TRBJ1-3, with 7 bases fitting TRBD1. CDR1 and CDR2 (germline): SGHRS, YFSETQ. V shed 0 bases and J 2 bases; nucleotides not matched to a gene: 5. The CDR3 covers 16 residues. CDR3 coding DNA: TGCGCCAGCAGCTTGGCAAGGGGGCCCACTGGAAACACCATATATTTT. Amino acids: CASSLARGPTGNTIYF.

The gene calls are TRBV5-5 and TRBJ2-5, with unresolved D. From germline, CDR1 is SGHKS and CDR2 YYEKEE (reference sequence). The CDR3 length is 14 residues. V was clipped by 3 bases and J by 1 base, with 10 bases between them. CDR3 in amino acids: CASSSGRLQETQYF. Written as DNA, the CDR3 is TGTGCCAGCAGCTCTGGGCGGCTCCAAGAGACCCAGTACTTC. The full variable domain, in which reference TRBV5-5 and TRBJ2-5 provide the parts outside the CDR3, is DAGVTQSPTHLIKTRGQQVTLRCSPISGHKSVSWYQQVLGQGPQFIFQYYEKEERGRGNFPDRFSARQFPNYSSELNVNALLLGDSALYLCASSSGRLQETQYFGPGTRLLVL.